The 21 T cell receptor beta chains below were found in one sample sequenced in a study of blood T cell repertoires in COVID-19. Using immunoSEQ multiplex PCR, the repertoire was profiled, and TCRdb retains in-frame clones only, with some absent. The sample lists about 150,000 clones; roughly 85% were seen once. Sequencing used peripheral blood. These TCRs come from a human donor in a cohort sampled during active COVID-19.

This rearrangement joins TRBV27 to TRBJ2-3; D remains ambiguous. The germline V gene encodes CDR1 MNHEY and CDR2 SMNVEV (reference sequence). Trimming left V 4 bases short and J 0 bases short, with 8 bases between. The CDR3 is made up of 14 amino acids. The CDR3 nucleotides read TGTGCCAGCAGTTCCTACCTCAGCACAGATACGCAGTATTTT. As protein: CASSSYLSTDTQYF.

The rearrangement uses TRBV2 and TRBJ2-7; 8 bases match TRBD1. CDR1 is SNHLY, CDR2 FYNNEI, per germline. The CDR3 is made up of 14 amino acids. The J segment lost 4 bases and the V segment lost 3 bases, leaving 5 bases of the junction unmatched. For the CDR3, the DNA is TGTGCCAGCAGTGACAGGGGGCGGGAATACGAGCAGTACTTC. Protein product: CASSDRGREYEQYF.

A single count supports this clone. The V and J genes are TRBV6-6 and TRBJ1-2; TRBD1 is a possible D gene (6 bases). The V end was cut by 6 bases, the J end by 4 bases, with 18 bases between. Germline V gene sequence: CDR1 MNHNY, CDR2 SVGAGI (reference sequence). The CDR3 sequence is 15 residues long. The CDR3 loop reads CASRTSKDSSYGYTF. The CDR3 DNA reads TGTGCCAGCAGAACCTCCAAGGACAGCTCCTATGGCTACACCTTC.

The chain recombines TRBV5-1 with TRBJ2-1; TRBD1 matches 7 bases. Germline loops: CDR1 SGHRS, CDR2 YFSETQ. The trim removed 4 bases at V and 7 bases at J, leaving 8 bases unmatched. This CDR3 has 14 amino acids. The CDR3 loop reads CASSEDRRYNEQFF. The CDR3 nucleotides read TGCGCCAGCAGCGAGGACAGGCGCTATAATGAGCAGTTCTTC.

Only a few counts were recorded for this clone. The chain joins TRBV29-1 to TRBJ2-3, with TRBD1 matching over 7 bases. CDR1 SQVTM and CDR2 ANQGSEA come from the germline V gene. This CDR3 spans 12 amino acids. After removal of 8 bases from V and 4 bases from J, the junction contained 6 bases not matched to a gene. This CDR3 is CSLGQEPDTQYF. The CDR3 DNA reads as TGCAGCTTAGGACAGGAGCCAGATACGCAGTATTTT.

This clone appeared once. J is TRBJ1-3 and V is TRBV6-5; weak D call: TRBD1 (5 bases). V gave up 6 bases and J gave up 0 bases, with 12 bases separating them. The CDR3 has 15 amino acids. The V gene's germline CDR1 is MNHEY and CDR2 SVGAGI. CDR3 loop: CASRRGFDSGNTIYF. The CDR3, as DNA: TGTGCCAGCAGGCGGGGGTTCGACTCTGGAAACACCATATATTTT.

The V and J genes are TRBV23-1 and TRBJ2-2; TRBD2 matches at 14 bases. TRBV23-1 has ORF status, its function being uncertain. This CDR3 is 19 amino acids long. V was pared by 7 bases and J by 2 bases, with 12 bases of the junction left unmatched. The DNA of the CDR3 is TGCGCCAGCACCCACTTTGGGACTAGCGGGGGCCGAAACACCGGGGAGCTGTTTTTT. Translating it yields CASTHFGTSGGRNTGELFF.

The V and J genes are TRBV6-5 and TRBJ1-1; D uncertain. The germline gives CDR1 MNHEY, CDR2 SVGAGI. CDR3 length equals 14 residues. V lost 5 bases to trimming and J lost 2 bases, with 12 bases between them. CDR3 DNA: TGTGCCAGCAGTCAGACATCACCAAACACTGAAGCTTTCTTT. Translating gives CASSQTSPNTEAFF.

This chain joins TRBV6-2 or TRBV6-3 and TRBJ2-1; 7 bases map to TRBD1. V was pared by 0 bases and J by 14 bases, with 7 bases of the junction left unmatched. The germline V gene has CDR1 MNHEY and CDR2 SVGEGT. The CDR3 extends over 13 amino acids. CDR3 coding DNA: TGTGCCAGCAGTTACTCGACACAGGGGCCAGAGTTCTTC. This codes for CASSYSTQGPEFF.

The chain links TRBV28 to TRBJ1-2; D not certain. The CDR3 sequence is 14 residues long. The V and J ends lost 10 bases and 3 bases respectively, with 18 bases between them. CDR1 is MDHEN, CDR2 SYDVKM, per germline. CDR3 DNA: TGTGCCACAAAGAAACGGGGTGCGCACTATGGCTACACCTTC. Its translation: CATKKRGAHYGYTF.

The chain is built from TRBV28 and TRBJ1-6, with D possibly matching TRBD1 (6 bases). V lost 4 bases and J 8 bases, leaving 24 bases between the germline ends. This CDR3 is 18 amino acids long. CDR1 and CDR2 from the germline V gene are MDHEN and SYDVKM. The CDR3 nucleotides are TGTGCCAGCAGTTCTCCCATACAGGGCCCCGCGAGGGATTCACCCCTCCACTTT. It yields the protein CASSSPIQGPARDSPLHF.

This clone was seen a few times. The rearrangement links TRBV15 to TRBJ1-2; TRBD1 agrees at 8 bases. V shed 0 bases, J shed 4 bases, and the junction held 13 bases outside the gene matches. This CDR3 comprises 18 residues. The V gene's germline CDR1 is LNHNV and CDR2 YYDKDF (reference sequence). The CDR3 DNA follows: TGTGCCACCAGCAGAGACCTGCCGCTCAGGGGGCGAGGCTATGGCTACACCTTC. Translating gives CATSRDLPLRGRGYGYTF.

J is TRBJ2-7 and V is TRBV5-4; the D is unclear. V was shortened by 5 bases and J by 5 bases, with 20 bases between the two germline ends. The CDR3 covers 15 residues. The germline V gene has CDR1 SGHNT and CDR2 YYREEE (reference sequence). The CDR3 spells CASSHLTASVHEQYF. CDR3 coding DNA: TGTGCCAGCAGTCATTTGACTGCCTCAGTCCACGAGCAGTACTTC.

The CDR3 nucleotides read TGTGCCAGCTCACCAGCCGTAGGAGGGACTAATGAAAAACTGTTTTTT. It is translated as CASSPAVGGTNEKLFF. V gene TRBV18 combines with J gene TRBJ1-4, with D hard to call. Germline CDR1 is KGHSH and CDR2 is LQKENI. Between the trimmed V and J ends, which lost 2 bases and 2 bases, there was a span of 12 bases. The CDR3 extends over 16 amino acids.

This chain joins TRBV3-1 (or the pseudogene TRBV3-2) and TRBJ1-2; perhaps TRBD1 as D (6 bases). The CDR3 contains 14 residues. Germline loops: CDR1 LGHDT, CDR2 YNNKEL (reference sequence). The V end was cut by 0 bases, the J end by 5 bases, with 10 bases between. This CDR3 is CASSQDRQAYGYTF. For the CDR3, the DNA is TGTGCCAGCAGCCAAGACCGACAGGCTTATGGCTACACCTTC.

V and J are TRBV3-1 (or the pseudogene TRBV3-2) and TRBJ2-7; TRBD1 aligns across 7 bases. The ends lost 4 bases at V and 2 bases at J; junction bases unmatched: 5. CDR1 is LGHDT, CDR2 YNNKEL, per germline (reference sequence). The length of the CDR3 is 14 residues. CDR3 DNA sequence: TGTGCCAGCAGCCTATTGGACAGGCCCTACGAGCAGTACTTC. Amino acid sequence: CASSLLDRPYEQYF.

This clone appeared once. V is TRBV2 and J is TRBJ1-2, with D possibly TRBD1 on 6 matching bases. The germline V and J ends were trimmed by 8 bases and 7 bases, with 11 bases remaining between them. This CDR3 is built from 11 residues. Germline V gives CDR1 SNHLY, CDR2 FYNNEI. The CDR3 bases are TGTGCCAGCCCCCTCAGGGGTGGCTACACCTTC. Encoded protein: CASPLRGGYTF.

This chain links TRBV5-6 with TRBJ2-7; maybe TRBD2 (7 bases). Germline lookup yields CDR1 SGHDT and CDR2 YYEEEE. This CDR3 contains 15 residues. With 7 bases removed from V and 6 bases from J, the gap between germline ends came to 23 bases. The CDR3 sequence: CASCPWGGTTSEQYF. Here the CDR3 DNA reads TGTGCCAGCTGCCCATGGGGGGGGACAACCAGCGAGCAGTACTTC.

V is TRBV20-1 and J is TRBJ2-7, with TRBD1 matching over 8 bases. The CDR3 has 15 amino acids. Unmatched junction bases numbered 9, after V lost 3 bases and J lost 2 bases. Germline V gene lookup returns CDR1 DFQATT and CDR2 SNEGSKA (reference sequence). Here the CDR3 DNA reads TGCAGTGCTAGTTCCCCCAGGGGGCCTACCTACGAGCAGTACTTC. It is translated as CSASSPRGPTYEQYF.

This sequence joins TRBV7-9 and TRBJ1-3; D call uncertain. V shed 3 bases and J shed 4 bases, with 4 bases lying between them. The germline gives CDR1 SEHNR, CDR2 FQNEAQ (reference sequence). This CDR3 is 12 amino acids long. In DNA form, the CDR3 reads TGTGCCAGCAGCTTGCAGGGAAACACCATATATTTT. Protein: CASSLQGNTIYF.

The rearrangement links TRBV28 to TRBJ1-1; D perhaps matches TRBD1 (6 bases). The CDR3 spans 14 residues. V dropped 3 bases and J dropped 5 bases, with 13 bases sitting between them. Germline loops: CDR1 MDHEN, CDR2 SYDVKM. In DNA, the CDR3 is TGTGCCAGCAGTTTCACAGGGATGGGAACTGAAGCTTTCTTT. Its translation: CASSFTGMGTEAFF.